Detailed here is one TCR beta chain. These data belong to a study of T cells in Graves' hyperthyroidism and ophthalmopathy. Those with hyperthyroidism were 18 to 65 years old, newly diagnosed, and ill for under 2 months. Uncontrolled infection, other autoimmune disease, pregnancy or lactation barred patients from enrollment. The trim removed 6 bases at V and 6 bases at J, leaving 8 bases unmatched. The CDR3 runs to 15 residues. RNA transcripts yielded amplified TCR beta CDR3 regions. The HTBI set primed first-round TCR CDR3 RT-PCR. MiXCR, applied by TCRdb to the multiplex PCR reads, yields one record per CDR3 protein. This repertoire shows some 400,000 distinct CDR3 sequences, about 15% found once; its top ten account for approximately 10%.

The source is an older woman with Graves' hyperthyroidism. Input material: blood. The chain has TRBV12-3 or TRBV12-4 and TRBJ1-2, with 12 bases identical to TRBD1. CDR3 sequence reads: CASSRDRGQENGYTF. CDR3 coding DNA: TGTGCCAGCAGCCGGGACAGGGGGCAAGAGAATGGCTACACCTTC.